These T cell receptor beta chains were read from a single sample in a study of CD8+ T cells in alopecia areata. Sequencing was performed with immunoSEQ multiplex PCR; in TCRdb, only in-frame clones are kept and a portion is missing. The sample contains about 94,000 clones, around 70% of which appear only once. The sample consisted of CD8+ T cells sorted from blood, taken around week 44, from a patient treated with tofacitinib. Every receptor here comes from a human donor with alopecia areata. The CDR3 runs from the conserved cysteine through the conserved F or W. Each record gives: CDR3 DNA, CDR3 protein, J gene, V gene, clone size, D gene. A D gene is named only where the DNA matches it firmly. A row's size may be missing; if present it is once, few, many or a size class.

DNA: TGTGCCAGCAGTGAAGGCGGATCCTACGAGCAGTACTTC
CDR3: CASSEGGSYEQYF
J: TRBJ2-7
V: TRBV2
size: NA
D: NA

DNA: TGCGCCAGCAGCCCACGGGGTAGCGGGGGGCTGAATGAGCAGTTCTTC
CDR3: CASSPRGSGGLNEQFF
J: TRBJ2-1
V: TRBV5-1
size: once
D: TRBD2

DNA: TGTGCCAGCAGCTTGCAGCGAAGCTCCTACGAGCAGTACTTC
CDR3: CASSLQRSSYEQYF
J: TRBJ2-7
V: TRBV11-2
size: NA
D: NA

DNA: TGTGCCAGCAGTTACTCCACCGGGACAGTTGTCTACGAGCAGTACTTC
CDR3: CASSYSTGTVVYEQYF
J: TRBJ2-7
V: TRBV6-5
size: NA
D: TRBD1

DNA: TGTGCCAGCAGTGAAGCGGCGAACTATGGCTACACCTTC
CDR3: CASSEAANYGYTF
J: TRBJ1-2
V: TRBV25-1
size: NA
D: NA

DNA: TGCGCCAGCAGCCCAGGACAGGGAGGGCCCTACGAGCAGTACTTC
CDR3: CASSPGQGGPYEQYF
J: TRBJ2-7
V: TRBV5-1
size: few
D: NA

DNA: TGTGCCAGCAGCCCCCTCGGGACTAGTTTCTACGAGCAGTACTTC
CDR3: CASSPLGTSFYEQYF
J: TRBJ2-7
V: TRBV5-6
size: NA
D: TRBD2

DNA: TGCAGCGGACAGTTCCCCCCCTTTTACGAGCAGTACTTC
CDR3: CSGQFPPFYEQYF
J: TRBJ2-7
V: TRBV29-1
size: NA
D: NA

DNA: TGTGCCAGCAGTAATACAGGGCATTCGGAAGGCTACACCTTC
CDR3: CASSNTGHSEGYTF
J: TRBJ1-2
V: TRBV25-1
size: NA
D: NA

DNA: TGCGCCAGCAGCGACGGAACCTCCTACGAGCAGTACTTC
CDR3: CASSDGTSYEQYF
J: TRBJ2-7
V: TRBV5-1
size: NA
D: NA

DNA: TGCAGCGTTGAAGATCCGGACAGGACGAACACCGGGGAGCTGTTTTTT
CDR3: CSVEDPDRTNTGELFF
J: TRBJ2-2
V: TRBV29-1
size: NA
D: TRBD1